These 6 T cell receptor beta chains share one sample of origin, sequenced in a study of T cell repertoires in cytomegalovirus infection. TCRdb used MiXCR to reprocess the reads, holding one entry per CDR3 protein. The table records roughly 640,000 distinct CDR3 sequences, approximately 24% of them present only once. Sequencing was performed on CD8+ T cells from PBMCs. The receptors shown here come from a human donor in good health (CMV status not recorded). Some clones in this sample may be carry-over from other donors' samples.

The rearrangement links TRBV12-3 or TRBV12-4 to TRBJ1-2, with D perhaps matching TRBD1 (6 bases). CDR3 length: 13 amino acids. Trimming removed 3 bases at V and 6 bases at J, with 11 bases between. The CDR3, as DNA: TGTGCCAGCAGTTTTACCAGGGGTGATGGCTACACCTTC. This gives the protein CASSFTRGDGYTF.

This clonotype was observed a few times. The chain recombines TRBV29-1 with TRBJ2-3, with 9 positions matching TRBD1. V gave up 6 bases and J gave up 0 bases; unmatched junction bases: 7. The CDR3 spans 15 residues. Germline CDR1 and CDR2: SQVTM and ANQGSEA. Here the CDR3 DNA reads TGCAGCGTCGACGGGACAGGGTCTAGCACAGATACGCAGTATTTT. Protein product: CSVDGTGSSTDTQYF.

Concerning this clonotype itself: At one of its ends the junction is not consistent with the germline gene, which may arise from a read error. CDR3 in amino acids: CVSSLAPGTPTNYGYTF. For the CDR3, the DNA is TGTGTCAGCAGCTTGGCCCCCGGGACACCAACTAACTATGGCTACACCTTC. The chain joins TRBV7-9 to TRBJ1-2, with D tentatively TRBD1 (6 bases). CDR1 and CDR2 from the germline V gene are SEHNR and FQNEAQ (reference sequence). The CDR3 sequence is 17 residues long.

The V call is TRBV2, the J call TRBJ2-2; D may be TRBD1 or TRBD2 (5 bases each). Germline V gives CDR1 SNHLY, CDR2 FYNNEI. V shed 7 bases and J shed 4 bases, with 22 bases lying between them. The CDR3 covers 17 residues. The CDR3 nucleotides read TGTGCCAGCACCGAAGGGGACGTTAACTGGAGCACCGGGGAGCTGTTTTTT. Amino acid sequence: CASTEGDVNWSTGELFF.

This clonotype has just a few counts. The CDR3: CASSSGRPNQPQHF. CDR3 in DNA: TGTGCCAGCAGCTCAGGACGGCCAAATCAGCCCCAGCATTTT. J is TRBJ1-5 and V is TRBV7-6; D remains unclear. Germline lookup yields CDR1 SGHVS and CDR2 FNYEAQ. The V end lost 4 bases, the J end lost 4 bases, and 11 bases lay between the germline ends. This CDR3 region has 14 residues. Full variable domain (remainder filled in from reference TRBV7-6 and TRBJ1-5): GAGVSQSPRYKVTKRGQDVALRCDPISGHVSLYWYRQALGQGPEFLTYFNYEAQQDKSGLPNDRFSAERPEGSISTLTIQRTEQRDSAMYRCASSSGRPNQPQHFGDGTRLSIL.

The sample holds many counts of this clonotype. The gene calls are TRBV7-6 and TRBJ2-1; TRBD2 matches at 7 bases. The CDR3 runs to 14 residues. V dropped 4 bases and J dropped 8; count of bases not matched to a gene: 8. Germline V gene data show CDR1 as SGHVS and CDR2 as FNYEAQ. The CDR3 DNA sequence: TGTGCCAGCAGCTGGGCGGGGGAAGGGGATGAGCAGTTCTTC. Protein: CASSWAGEGDEQFF. Full variable domain (outside the CDR3, taken from reference TRBV7-6 and TRBJ2-1): GAGVSQSPRYKVTKRGQDVALRCDPISGHVSLYWYRQALGQGPEFLTYFNYEAQQDKSGLPNDRFSAERPEGSISTLTIQRTEQRDSAMYRCASSWAGEGDEQFFGPGTRLTVL.